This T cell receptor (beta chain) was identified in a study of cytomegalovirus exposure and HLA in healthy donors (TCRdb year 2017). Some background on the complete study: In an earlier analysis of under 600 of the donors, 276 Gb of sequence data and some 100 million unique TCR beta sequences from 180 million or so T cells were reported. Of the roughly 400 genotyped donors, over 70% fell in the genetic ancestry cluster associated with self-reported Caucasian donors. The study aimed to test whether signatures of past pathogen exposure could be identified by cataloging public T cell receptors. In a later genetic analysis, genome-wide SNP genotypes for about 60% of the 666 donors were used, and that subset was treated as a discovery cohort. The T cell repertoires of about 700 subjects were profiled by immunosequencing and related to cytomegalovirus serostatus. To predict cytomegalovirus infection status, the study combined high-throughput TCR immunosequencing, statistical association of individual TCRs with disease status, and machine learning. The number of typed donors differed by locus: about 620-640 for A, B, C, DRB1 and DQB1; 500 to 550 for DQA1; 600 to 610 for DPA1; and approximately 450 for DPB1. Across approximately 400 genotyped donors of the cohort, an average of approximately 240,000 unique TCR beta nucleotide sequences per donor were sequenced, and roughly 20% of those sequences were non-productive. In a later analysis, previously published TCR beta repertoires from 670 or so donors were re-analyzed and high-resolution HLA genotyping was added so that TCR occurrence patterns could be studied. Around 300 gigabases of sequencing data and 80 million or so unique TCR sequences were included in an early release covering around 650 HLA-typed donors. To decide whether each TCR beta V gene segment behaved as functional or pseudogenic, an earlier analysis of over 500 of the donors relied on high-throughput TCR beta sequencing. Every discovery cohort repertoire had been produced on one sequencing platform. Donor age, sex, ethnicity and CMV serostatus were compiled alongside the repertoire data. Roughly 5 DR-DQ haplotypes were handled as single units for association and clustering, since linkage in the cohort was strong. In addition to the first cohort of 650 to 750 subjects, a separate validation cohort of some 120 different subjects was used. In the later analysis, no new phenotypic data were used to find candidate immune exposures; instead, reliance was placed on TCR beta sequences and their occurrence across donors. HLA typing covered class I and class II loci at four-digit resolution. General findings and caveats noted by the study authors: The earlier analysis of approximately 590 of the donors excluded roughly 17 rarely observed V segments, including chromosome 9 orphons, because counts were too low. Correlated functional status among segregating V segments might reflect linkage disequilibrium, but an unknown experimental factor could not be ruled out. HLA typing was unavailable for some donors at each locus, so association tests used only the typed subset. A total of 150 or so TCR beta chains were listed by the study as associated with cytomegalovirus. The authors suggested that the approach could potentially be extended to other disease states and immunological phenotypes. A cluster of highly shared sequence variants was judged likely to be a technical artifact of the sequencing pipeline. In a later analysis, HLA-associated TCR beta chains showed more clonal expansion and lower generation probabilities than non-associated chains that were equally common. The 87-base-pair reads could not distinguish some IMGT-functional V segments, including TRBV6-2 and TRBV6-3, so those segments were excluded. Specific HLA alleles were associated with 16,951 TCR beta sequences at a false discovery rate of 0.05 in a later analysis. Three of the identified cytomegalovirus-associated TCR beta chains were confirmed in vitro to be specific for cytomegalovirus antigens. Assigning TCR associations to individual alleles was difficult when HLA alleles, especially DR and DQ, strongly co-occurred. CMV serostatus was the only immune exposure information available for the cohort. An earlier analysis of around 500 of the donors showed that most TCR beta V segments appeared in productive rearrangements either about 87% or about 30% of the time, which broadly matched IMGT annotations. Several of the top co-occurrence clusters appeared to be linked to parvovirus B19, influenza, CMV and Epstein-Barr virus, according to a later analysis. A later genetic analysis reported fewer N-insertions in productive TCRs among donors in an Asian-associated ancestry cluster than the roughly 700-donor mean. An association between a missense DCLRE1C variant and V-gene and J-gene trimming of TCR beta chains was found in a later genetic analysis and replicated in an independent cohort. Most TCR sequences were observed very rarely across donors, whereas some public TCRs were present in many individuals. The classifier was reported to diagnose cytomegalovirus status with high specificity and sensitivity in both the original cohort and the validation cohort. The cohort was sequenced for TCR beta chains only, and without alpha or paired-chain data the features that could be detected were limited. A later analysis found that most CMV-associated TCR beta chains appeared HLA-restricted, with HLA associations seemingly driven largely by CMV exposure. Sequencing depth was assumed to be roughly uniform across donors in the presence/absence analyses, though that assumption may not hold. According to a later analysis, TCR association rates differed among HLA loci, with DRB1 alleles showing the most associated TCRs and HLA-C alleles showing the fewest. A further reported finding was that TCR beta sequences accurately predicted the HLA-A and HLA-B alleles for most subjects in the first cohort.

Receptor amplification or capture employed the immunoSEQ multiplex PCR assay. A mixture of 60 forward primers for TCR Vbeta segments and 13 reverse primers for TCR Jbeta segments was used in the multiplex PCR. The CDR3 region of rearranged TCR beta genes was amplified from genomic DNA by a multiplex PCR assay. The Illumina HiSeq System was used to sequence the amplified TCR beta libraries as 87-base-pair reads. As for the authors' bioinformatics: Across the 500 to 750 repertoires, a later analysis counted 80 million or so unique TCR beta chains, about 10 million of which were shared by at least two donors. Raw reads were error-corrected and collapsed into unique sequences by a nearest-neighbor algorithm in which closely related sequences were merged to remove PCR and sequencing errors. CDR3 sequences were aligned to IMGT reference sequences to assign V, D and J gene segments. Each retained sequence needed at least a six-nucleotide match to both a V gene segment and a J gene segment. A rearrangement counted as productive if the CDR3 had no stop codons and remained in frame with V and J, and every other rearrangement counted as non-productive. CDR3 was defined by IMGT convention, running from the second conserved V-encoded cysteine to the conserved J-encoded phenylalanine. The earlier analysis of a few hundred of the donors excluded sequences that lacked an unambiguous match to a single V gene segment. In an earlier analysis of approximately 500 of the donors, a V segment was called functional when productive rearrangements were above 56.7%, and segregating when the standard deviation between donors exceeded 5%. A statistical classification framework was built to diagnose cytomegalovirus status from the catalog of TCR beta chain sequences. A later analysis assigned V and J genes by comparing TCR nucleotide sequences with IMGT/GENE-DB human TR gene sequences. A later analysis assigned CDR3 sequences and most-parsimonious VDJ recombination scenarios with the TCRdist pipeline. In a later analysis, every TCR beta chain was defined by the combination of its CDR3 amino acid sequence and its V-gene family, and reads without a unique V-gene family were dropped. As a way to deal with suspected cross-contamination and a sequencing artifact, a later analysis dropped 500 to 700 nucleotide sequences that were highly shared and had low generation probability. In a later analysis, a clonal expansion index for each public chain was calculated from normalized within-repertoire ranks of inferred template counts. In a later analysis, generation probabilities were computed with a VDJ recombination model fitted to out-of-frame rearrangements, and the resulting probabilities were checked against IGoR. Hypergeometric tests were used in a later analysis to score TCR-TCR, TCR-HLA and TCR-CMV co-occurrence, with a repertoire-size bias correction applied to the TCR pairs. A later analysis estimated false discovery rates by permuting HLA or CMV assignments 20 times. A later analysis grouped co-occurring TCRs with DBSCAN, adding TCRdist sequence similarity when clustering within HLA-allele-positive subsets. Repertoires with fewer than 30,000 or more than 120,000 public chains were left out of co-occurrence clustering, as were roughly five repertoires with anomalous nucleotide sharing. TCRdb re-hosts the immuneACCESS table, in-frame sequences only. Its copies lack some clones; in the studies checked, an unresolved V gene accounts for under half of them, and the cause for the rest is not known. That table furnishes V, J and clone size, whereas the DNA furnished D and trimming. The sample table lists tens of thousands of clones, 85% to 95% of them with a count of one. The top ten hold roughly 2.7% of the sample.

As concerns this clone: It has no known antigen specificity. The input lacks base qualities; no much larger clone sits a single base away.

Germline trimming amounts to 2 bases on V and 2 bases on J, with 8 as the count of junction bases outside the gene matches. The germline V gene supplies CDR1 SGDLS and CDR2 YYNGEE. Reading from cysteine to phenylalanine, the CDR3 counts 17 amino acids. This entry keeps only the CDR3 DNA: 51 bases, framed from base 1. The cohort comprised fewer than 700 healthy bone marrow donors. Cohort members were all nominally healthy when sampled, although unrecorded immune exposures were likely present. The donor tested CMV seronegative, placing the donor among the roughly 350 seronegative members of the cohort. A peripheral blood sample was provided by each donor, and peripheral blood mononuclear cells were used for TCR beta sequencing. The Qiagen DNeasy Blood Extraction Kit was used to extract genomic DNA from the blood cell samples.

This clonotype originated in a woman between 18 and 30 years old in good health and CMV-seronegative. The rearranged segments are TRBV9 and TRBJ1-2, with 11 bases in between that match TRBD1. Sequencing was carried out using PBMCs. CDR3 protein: CASSVEPDRGLNYGYTF. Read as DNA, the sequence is TGTGCCAGCAGCGTCGAACCGGACAGGGGGCTAAACTATGGCTACACCTTC. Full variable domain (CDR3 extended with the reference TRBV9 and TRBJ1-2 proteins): DSGVTQTPKHLITATGQRVTLRCSPRSGDLSVYWYQQSLDQGLQFLIQYYNGEERAKGNILERFSAQQFPDLHSELNLSSLELGDSALYFCASSVEPDRGLNYGYTFGSGTRLTVV.